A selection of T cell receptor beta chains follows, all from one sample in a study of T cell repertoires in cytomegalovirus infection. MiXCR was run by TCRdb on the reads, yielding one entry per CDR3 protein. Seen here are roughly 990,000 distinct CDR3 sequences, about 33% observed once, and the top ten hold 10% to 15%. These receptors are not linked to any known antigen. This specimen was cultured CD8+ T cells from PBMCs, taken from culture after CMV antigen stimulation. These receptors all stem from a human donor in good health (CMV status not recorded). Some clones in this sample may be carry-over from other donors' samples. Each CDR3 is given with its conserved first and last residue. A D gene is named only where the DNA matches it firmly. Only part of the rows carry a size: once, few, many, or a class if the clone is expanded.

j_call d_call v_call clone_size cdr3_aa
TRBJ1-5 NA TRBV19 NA CASSIGVAECSNQPQHF
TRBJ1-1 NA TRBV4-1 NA CASSHPGQNTEAFF
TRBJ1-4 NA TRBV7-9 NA CASSIRALGRSNEKLFF
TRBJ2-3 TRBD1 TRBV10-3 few CAISESGQGRNTQYF
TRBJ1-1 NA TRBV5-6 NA CASSWTERGDTEAFF
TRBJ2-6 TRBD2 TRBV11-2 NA CASIELAGGLGANVLTF
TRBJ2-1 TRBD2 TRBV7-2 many CASSTSGTSGYNEQFF
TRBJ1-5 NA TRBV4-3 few CASSPKGEKNNQPQHF
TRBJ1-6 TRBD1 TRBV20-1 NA CSARDTRTGDNSPLHF
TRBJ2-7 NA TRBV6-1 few CASSEFQGLTYEQYF
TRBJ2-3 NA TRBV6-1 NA CASRRGYNRTDTQYF
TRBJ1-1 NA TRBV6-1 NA CASSEVRIDRPAFF
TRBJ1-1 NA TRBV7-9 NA CATRGDTEAFF
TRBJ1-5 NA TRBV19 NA CASSDTRQPQHF
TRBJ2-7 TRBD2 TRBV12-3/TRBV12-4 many CASSYGGAFYEQYF
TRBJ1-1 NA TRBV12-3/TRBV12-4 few CASNGIGGGLNTEAFF
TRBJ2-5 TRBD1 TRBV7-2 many CASSSPTGVKETQYF
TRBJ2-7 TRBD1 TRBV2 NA CASLYRGRFYEQYF
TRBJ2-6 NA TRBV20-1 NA CSARELANVLTF
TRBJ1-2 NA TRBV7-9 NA CASGPDVDYGYTF
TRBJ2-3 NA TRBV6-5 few CASSYSAELYSTDTQYF
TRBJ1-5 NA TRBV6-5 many CASSLDSPNQPQHF
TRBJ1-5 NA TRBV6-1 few CASSGGEVNQPQHF
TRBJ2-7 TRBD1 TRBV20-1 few CSIGTARPYEQYF